This T cell receptor (beta chain) was identified in a study of T cells after yellow fever vaccination. This clonotype has ten or more counts. TCRdb called the 5' RACE reads again in MiXCR, with one record for every CDR3 protein. Here the sample spans over 150,000 distinct CDR3 sequences, about 6% being singletons. This CDR3 contains 16 residues. Germline V gene lookup returns CDR1 KGHSY and CDR2 FQNENV. V dropped 4 bases and J dropped 0 bases, with 13 bases sitting between them. The sequences come from CD4+ T cells sorted from PBMCs, collected on the day of the first yellow fever vaccination. The V call is TRBV16, the J call TRBJ1-5; D gene ambiguous. This TCR was recovered from a man younger than 35 who received the YFV17D yellow fever vaccine. CDR3 DNA sequence: TGTGCCAGCAGCCGACGGGAACTATATAGCAATCAGCCCCAGCATTTT. Its translation is CASSRRELYSNQPQHF. Full variable domain (remainder filled in from reference TRBV16 and TRBJ1-5): GEEVAQTPKHLVRGEGQKAKLYCAPIKGHSYVFWYQQVLKNEFKFLISFQNENVFDETGMPKERFSAKCLPNSPCSLEIQATKLEDSAVYFCASSRRELYSNQPQHFGDGTRLSIL.